One T cell receptor beta chain is described in this entry. This clonotype was counted many times. Its specific antigen is unknown. No base-level quality is on record; no much larger clone is a single base apart. Ficoll-Paque density gradient centrifugation was used to isolate PBMCs. The sample originates from a study of T-cell memory formation after mild COVID-19 (dated by TCRdb to the early 2020s). Notes on the research overall: Most TCR sequence clusters were specific to one of the two donors. In a couple of donors, T-cell clones that expanded and contracted after mild COVID-19 were tracked by sequencing TCRalpha and TCRbeta repertoires over time. Two young, previously healthy adult volunteers, one female and one male, were included in the cohort. What the research found in general, with its limitations: Balanced CD4/CD8 phenotypes were observed for clones contracting from day 15 to 85, whereas a bias towards CD4+ was observed for a second wave of clones expanding from day 15 to 37. Contracting CD4+ clones were located mainly in the CM and EM memory subsets, whereas CD8+ clones were found to be enriched in EMRA. Some responding clones were found in pre-infection memory, which suggests that pre-existing cross-reactive memory T cells took part in the SARS-CoV-2 response. Whether the second-wave clones peaking on day 37 were SARS-CoV-2 specific was not confirmed. Only two mild cases were covered in the study, and larger cohorts including severe cases with pre-infection samples were considered necessary.

From its cysteine to its phenylalanine, the CDR3 spans 14 amino acids. Of the read, only the CDR3 DNA is kept; its 42 bases are in frame from base 1. The germline V gene (reference sequence) yields SGHKS for CDR1 and YYEKEE for CDR2. At the junction V is shortened by 6 bases and J by 0 bases, with 9 bases in between. Sequencing took place on an Illumina NovaSeq 6000. cDNA libraries for TCRalpha and TCRbeta were prepared by 5'RACE using constant-segment primers, with sample barcodes and unique molecular identifiers added. RNA was extracted from every sample with Trizol reagent. Library amplification was performed in two PCR steps, and a second sample barcode and Illumina TruSeq adapters were introduced in the second step. Sequencing of libraries was performed on an Illumina NovaSeq with 2 x 150 bp paired-end reads. In the original analysis: The reads were demultiplexed and collapsed into UMI-guided consensus sequences using migec v1.2.7. Using mixcr v2.1.11, UMI consensuses were aligned to TRA and TRB V and J templates and then assembled into clonotypes. A clonotype was counted as expanded or contracted only if both edgeR and NoisET called the change significant, with noise models trained on biological replicates. edgeR calls used a false discovery rate-adjusted p below 0.01 and a log2 fold-change threshold of 1. PCA with hierarchical clustering of max-normalized trajectories of the 1000 most abundant clonotypes was used as exploratory dynamics analysis. The CD4 or CD8 phenotype of responding clones was assigned using the separately sequenced CD4+ and CD8+ repertoires. TCRdb reanalyzed the raw reads on its own, using fastp at Q25 for trimming and MiXCR for clone calling, and kept in-frame beta chains. Each record represents a unique CDR3 protein, reported with the most common genes and DNA among its rows. TCRdb, not the original authors, processed these V and J calls. A total of hundreds of thousands of distinct CDR3 sequences appear in this sample, roughly an eighth of them only once. The ten largest clones capture about 20% of the sample.

The chain is assembled from TRBV5-5 and TRBJ1-4; the D gene lacks a confident call. The receptor was derived from a man aged 18-30 years who had mild COVID-19 (a few samples of this study predate the infection). The sample titles of this study are shuffled in the database, so cell type and time point are left out; the donor was told from shared clones. Sequencing used PBMCs or a T cell subset sorted from them (not recorded which). The CDR3 region: CASNLEATNEKLFF. The nucleotides are TGTGCCAGCAACTTAGAAGCAACTAATGAAAAACTGTTTTTT.